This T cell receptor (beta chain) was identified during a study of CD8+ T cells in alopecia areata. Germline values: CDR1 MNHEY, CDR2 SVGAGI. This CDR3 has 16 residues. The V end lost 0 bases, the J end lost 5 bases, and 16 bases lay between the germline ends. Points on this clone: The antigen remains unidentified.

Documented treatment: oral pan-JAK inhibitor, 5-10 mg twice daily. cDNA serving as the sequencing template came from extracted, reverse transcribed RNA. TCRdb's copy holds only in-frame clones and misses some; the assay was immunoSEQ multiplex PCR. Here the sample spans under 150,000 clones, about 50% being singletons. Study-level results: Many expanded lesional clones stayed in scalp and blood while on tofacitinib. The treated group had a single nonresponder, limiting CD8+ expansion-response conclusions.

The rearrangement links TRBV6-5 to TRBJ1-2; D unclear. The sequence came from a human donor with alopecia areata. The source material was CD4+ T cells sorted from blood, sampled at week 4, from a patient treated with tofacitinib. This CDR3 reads CASSYSISGERYGYTF. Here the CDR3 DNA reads TGTGCCAGCAGTTACTCGATTTCAGGCGAACGGTATGGCTACACCTTC.